This T cell receptor (beta chain) appears in the sequencing data of a study of T-cell memory formation after mild COVID-19. Broader study findings: Clones that contracted clustered mainly in CM and EM if CD4+ and in EMRA if CD8+. Day 15 to 85 contractors were CD4/CD8 balanced; later expanders leaned CD4+. Prior to infection, memory already included some responding clones, suggesting cross-reactive memory joined.

This clonotype has just a few counts. Its antigen is not known. Germline V gene sequence: CDR1 MNHEY, CDR2 SMNVEV (reference sequence). V dropped 4 bases and J dropped 5 bases, with 11 bases sitting between them. The CDR3 is made up of 13 amino acids. 5'RACE primed from the constant segment yielded TCR alpha and TCR beta cDNA libraries bearing sample barcodes and UMIs. TCRdb re-called the 5' RACE reads through MiXCR, storing one row per CDR3 protein. The sample shows more than 75,000 distinct CDR3 sequences, approximately 14% of them seen only once. Source material: PBMCs or a T cell subset sorted from them (not recorded which). This TCR derives from an adult woman who had mild COVID-19 (a few samples of this study predate the infection). Cell type and time point are not known. The rearrangement uses TRBV27 and TRBJ1-1; D is unclear. The CDR3 spells CASSSGSRTEAFF. CDR3 DNA: TGTGCCAGCAGTTCTGGGAGTAGGACTGAAGCTTTCTTT.